The 29 T cell receptor beta chains given below trace back to one sample, sequenced in a study of CD8+ T cells in alopecia areata. As for treatment: oral pan-JAK inhibitor, 5-10 mg twice daily. Investigators isolated RNA and reverse transcribed it into cDNA to act as the sequencing template. Some clones are missing from TCRdb's copy, which holds only in-frame ones; the method was immunoSEQ multiplex PCR. This table has about 190,000 clones, 60% appearing once. The material sequenced was CD4+ T cells sorted from blood, taken at week 24, from a patient treated with tofacitinib. These receptors all come from a human donor with alopecia areata.

This clone was seen only a few times. Distinct nucleotide sequences in the sample also encode this CDR3. This CDR3 is CASSTGTAYEQYF. The CDR3 DNA sequence: TGCGCCAGCAGTACCGGGACAGCTTACGAGCAGTACTTC. This rearrangement joins TRBV5-1 to TRBJ2-7, with 7 bases identical to TRBD1. This CDR3 contains 13 residues. V trimming: 5 bases; J trimming: 4 bases; junction bases outside the gene matches: 6. Germline lookup yields CDR1 SGHRS and CDR2 YFSETQ. Based on the CDR3 plus reference TRBV5-1 and TRBJ2-7, the full variable domain is KAGVTQTPRYLIKTRGQQVTLSCSPISGHRSVSWYQQTPGQGLQFLFEYFSETQRNKGNFPGRFSGRQFSNSRSEMNVSTLELGDSALYLCASSTGTAYEQYFGPGTRLTVT.

This clone was observed a handful of times. The chain is built from TRBV5-1 and TRBJ2-3; 7 nucleotides match TRBD2. Trimming took 0 bases from V and 0 from J; bases not matched to a gene: 7. Germline V gene data show CDR1 as SGHRS and CDR2 as YFSETQ. The CDR3 loop spans 17 amino acids. CDR3 protein: CASSLGLASGSTDTQYF. CDR3 DNA: TGCGCCAGCAGCTTGGGTCTGGCTAGCGGTAGCACAGATACGCAGTATTTT. Full variable domain (outside the CDR3, taken from reference TRBV5-1 and TRBJ2-3): KAGVTQTPRYLIKTRGQQVTLSCSPISGHRSVSWYQQTPGQGLQFLFEYFSETQRNKGNFPGRFSGRQFSNSRSEMNVSTLELGDSALYLCASSLGLASGSTDTQYFGPGTRLTVL.

The V call is TRBV2, the J call TRBJ1-5; the match to TRBD1 covers 7 bases. V was clipped by 4 bases and J by 3 bases; unmatched bases: 6. This CDR3 has 15 residues. Germline CDR1 and CDR2: SNHLY and FYNNEI. The CDR3 loop is CASSVEGGPNQPQHF. The CDR3 DNA reads TGTGCCAGCAGTGTTGAAGGGGGCCCCAATCAGCCCCAGCATTTT.

A word on this clone: This specimen includes other DNA sequences encoding the same CDR3. The chain's CDR3 is CASRSGSTDTQYF. The CDR3 region has the DNA TGTGCCAGCAGGTCGGGGAGCACAGATACGCAGTATTTT. V is TRBV7-2 and J is TRBJ2-3, with a tentative D call TRBD2 (5 bases). Trimming shortened V by 6 bases and J by 0 bases, and 7 bases separated the two germline ends. The germline CDR1 and CDR2 sequences are SGHTA and FQGNSA. There are 13 residues in the CDR3.

The chain has TRBV4-2 and TRBJ2-7; 10 nucleotides line up with TRBD2. V trimming: 1 base; J trimming: 0 bases; junction bases outside the gene matches: 3. This CDR3 region has 16 residues. From germline, CDR1 is LGHNA and CDR2 YNFKEQ. This chain's CDR3 is CASSQAGTSVSYEQYF. The CDR3 DNA follows: TGTGCCAGCAGCCAAGCCGGGACTAGCGTCTCCTACGAGCAGTACTTC.

The gene calls are TRBV27 and TRBJ1-5; D uncertain. The germline CDR1 and CDR2 sequences are MNHEY and SMNVEV (reference sequence). The length of the CDR3 is 12 residues. V was clipped by 9 bases and J by 3 bases, with 9 bases between them. CDR3 residues: CASGPNNQPQHF. The DNA for the CDR3 is TGTGCCAGTGGACCAAACAATCAGCCCCAGCATTTT.

The CDR3 nucleotides read TGTGCCTGGAGCCTAGGGTTGACAGGTTCTCAGGCTTTCTTT. It translates to CAWSLGLTGSQAFF. The V and J genes are TRBV30 and TRBJ1-1; weak D call: TRBD1 (6 bases). Looked up from germline, CDR1 is GTSNPN and CDR2 is SVGIG (reference sequence). CDR3 size: 14 residues. The V and J ends lost 3 bases and 11 bases respectively, with 22 bases between them.

This rearrangement joins TRBV13 to TRBJ2-2; TRBD2 matches 8 bases. V shed 3 bases and J 4 bases; nucleotides not matched to a gene: 7. The CDR3 consists of 16 residues. The germline gives CDR1 PRHDT, CDR2 FYEKMQ (reference sequence). The CDR3 loop is CASSFGGGPLTGELFF. The CDR3 DNA reads as TGTGCCAGCAGCTTTGGCGGGGGGCCCCTCACCGGGGAGCTGTTTTTT.

V and J are TRBV4-3 and TRBJ1-4; D unresolved. The V end lost 4 bases, the J end lost 0 bases, and 9 bases lay between the germline ends. The CDR3 runs to 15 residues. Germline loops: CDR1 LGHNA, CDR2 YSLEER. CDR3 sequence: CASSRGRATNEKLFF. The CDR3 coding sequence is TGCGCCAGCAGCCGCGGACGGGCAACTAATGAAAAACTGTTTTTT.

The V call is TRBV19, the J call TRBJ1-5; TRBD1 is a possible D gene (6 bases). V gave up 7 bases and J gave up 3 bases, with 13 bases separating them. CDR1 and CDR2 from the germline V gene are LNHDA and SQIVND (reference sequence). The CDR3 spans 14 residues. The CDR3 DNA is TGTGCCAGTACCCGGGACAAACTCAATCAGCCCCAGCATTTT. This translates into CASTRDKLNQPQHF.

This chain links TRBV4-3 with TRBJ2-3, with TRBD1 identical over 7 bases. Germline CDR1 LGHNA, CDR2 YSLEER. V lost 0 bases to trimming and J lost 3 bases; unmatched junction nucleotides: 9. This CDR3 has 17 amino acids. The CDR3 coding sequence is TGCGCCAGCAGCCAAGAAGGGGGCAGCGCATCAACAGATACGCAGTATTTT. This sequence encodes CASSQEGGSASTDTQYF.

The sample holds one count of this clone. The V call is TRBV2, the J call TRBJ2-5; 7 positions agree with TRBD2. The CDR3 is made up of 15 amino acids. After removal of 3 bases from V and 4 bases from J, the junction contained 8 bases not matched to a gene. CDR1 SNHLY and CDR2 FYNNEI come from the germline V gene. The CDR3 here is CASSDNLGGRETQYF. The CDR3, as DNA: TGTGCCAGCAGTGATAATCTGGGGGGGAGAGAGACCCAGTACTTC.

On this clone: Within the sample, other DNA sequences also encode this same CDR3. V and J are TRBV29-1 and TRBJ1-2; the match to TRBD1 covers 12 bases. From germline, CDR1 is SQVTM and CDR2 ANQGSEA. The CDR3 extends over 12 amino acids. The V and J ends lost 6 bases and 6 bases, in that order; junction bases with no gene match: 2. The DNA of the CDR3 is TGCAGCGTAGGGACAGGGGGCAATGGCTACACCTTC. Its protein product is CSVGTGGNGYTF. Filled out from reference TRBV29-1 and TRBJ1-2, the complete variable domain reads SAVISQKPSRDICQRGTSLTIQCQVDSQVTMMFWYRQQPGQSLTLIATANQGSEATYESGFVIDKFPISRPNLTFSTLTVSNMSPEDSSIYLCSVGTGGNGYTFGSGTRLTVV.

The chain combines TRBV11-3 with TRBJ2-7; 8 positions match TRBD2. The CDR3 spans 15 residues. V dropped 5 bases and J dropped 2; count of bases not matched to a gene: 8. Germline lookup yields CDR1 SGHNT and CDR2 YENEEA. The CDR3 DNA reads as TGTGCCAGCAGCCCCGGGGGGGCCGTCGCCTACGAGCAGTACTTC. Translation: CASSPGGAVAYEQYF.

This chain uses TRBV2 with TRBJ2-3, with TRBD2 matching 7 bases. The V gene's germline CDR1 is SNHLY and CDR2 FYNNEI. This CDR3 has 15 amino acids. V lost 6 bases to trimming and J lost 2 bases; unmatched junction nucleotides: 8. The CDR3 sequence: CASSVSGITTDTQYF. The CDR3 nucleotides read TGTGCCAGCAGCGTGAGCGGGATTACCACAGATACGCAGTATTTT.

This clone has more than one count but fewer than ten. The sample holds other DNA sequences that translate to the same CDR3. V gene TRBV5-1 combines with J gene TRBJ2-1; D is uncertain. In germline, CDR1 is SGHRS, CDR2 YFSETQ. Trimming left V 4 bases short and J 4 bases short, with 12 bases between. The CDR3 has 14 amino acids. CDR3 region: CASSPSVGYNEQFF. DNA of the CDR3: TGCGCCAGCAGCCCCAGCGTGGGTTACAATGAGCAGTTCTTC.

The chain joins TRBV7-9 to TRBJ2-7; TRBD2 matches 8 bases. With V trimmed by 5 bases and J by 0 bases, 6 bases remained unmatched. This CDR3 has 15 residues. Germline V lookup: CDR1 SEHNR, CDR2 FQNEAQ (reference sequence). CDR3 nucleotides: TGTGCCAGCAGCCCGACTAGCGTCGTCTCCTACGAGCAGTACTTC. Protein: CASSPTSVVSYEQYF.

The genes are TRBV6-6 and TRBJ2-7; D is unresolved. The CDR3 covers 12 residues. Trimming took 0 bases from V and 4 from J, leaving 4 bases between them. Germline assignment: CDR1 MNHNY and CDR2 SVGAGI (reference sequence). The CDR3 spells CASSYSTYEQYF. CDR3 nucleotide sequence: TGTGCCAGCAGTTACTCGACGTACGAGCAGTACTTC.

The rearrangement links TRBV12-5 to TRBJ1-1, with 7 bases identical to TRBD1. Germline-derived CDR1 and CDR2 are LGHNT and FRNRAP. The length of the CDR3 is 16 residues. The V segment lost 2 bases and the J segment 3 bases; nucleotides outside the gene matches: 9. In DNA form, the CDR3 reads TGTGCTAGTGGTTTGAGAGGGGGCGGAACGGACACTGAAGCTTTCTTT. Its protein product is CASGLRGGGTDTEAFF.

This chain connects TRBV5-1 to TRBJ2-5; 8 nucleotides match TRBD1. The germline V gene encodes CDR1 SGHRS and CDR2 YFSETQ. The junction had 3 bases not matched to a gene; V was cut back by 5 bases and J by 3 bases. The length of the CDR3 is 13 residues. This CDR3 is CASRVTGEETQYF. The CDR3 DNA reads TGCGCCAGCAGGGTGACAGGGGAAGAGACCCAGTACTTC.

This clone has more than one count but fewer than ten. The rearrangement links TRBV27 to TRBJ2-1; D possibly matches TRBD1 or TRBD2 (5 bases each). V gave up 3 bases and J gave up 11 bases, with 14 bases separating them. Germline V gene data show CDR1 as MNHEY and CDR2 as SMNVEV (reference sequence). CDR3 length: 13 amino acids. The CDR3 DNA reads as TGTGCCAGCAGTTTTTTATCTCGGGGCCAGCAGTTCTTC. This translates into CASSFLSRGQQFF.

J is TRBJ1-2 and V is TRBV30, with D hard to call. Between the trimmed V and J ends, which lost 0 bases and 8 bases, there was a span of 10 bases. CDR3 length equals 12 residues. Germline V gene lookup returns CDR1 GTSNPN and CDR2 SVGIG (reference sequence). CDR3 amino acids: CAWSVRGRGYTF. CDR3 coding DNA: TGTGCCTGGAGTGTACGAGGCCGGGGCTACACCTTC.

In this sample, this clone turned up once. The CDR3: CSVTGRFTGELFF. The CDR3 DNA reads as TGCAGCGTGACGGGACGCTTTACCGGGGAGCTGTTTTTT. The chain combines TRBV29-1 with TRBJ2-2, with D perhaps assigned TRBD1 or TRBD2 (5 bases each). The V and J ends lost 6 bases and 5 bases respectively, with 13 bases between them. CDR3 length equals 13 residues. Germline V gene data show CDR1 as SQVTM and CDR2 as ANQGSEA.

This chain connects TRBV15 to TRBJ1-1; unclear D gene. There are 17 residues in the CDR3. Deletions cut 0 bases from V and 1 base from J, with 15 bases between. CDR1 and CDR2 (germline): LNHNV, YYDKDF (reference sequence). Here the CDR3 DNA reads TGTGCCACCAGCAGAGATCAATCCAGTGTGGGGAACACTGAAGCTTTCTTT. It specifies CATSRDQSSVGNTEAFF. The variable domain in full, with the rest retrieved from reference TRBV15 and TRBJ1-1, is DAMVIQNPRYQVTQFGKPVTLSCSQTLNHNVMYWYQQKSSQAPKLLFHYYDKDFNNEADTPDNFQSRRPNTSFCFLDIRSPGLGDTAMYLCATSRDQSSVGNTEAFFGQGTRLTVV.

V gene TRBV6-6 combines with J gene TRBJ2-4; 13 bases agree with TRBD2. The CDR3 contains 14 residues. Germline loops: CDR1 MNHNY, CDR2 SVGAGI (reference sequence). The junction had 6 bases not matched to a gene; V was cut back by 3 bases and J by 13 bases. The DNA for the CDR3 is TGTGCCAGCAGTTATTCCGGACTAGCGGGGGAACAGTACTTC. This encodes CASSYSGLAGEQYF.

This clone was counted only a few times. This rearrangement joins TRBV6-1 to TRBJ2-7; maybe TRBD1 (6 bases). Trimming removed 2 bases from V and 0 bases from J, with 11 bases in between. Germline loops: CDR1 MNHNS, CDR2 SASEGT. The CDR3 loop spans 15 amino acids. The CDR3 region has the DNA TGTGCCAGCAGTGAACTTCAGGGGATCTCCTACGAGCAGTACTTC. Its translation is CASSELQGISYEQYF.

The chain employs TRBV30 and TRBJ1-1; 7 positions match TRBD1. Losses at the gene ends were 7 bases for V and 0 bases for J; bases not matched to a gene: 2. This CDR3 spans 12 amino acids. CDR1 is GTSNPN and CDR2 is SVGIG in the germline V gene (reference sequence). In DNA, the CDR3 is TGTGCCTTGACAGGGATGAACACTGAAGCTTTCTTT. It is translated as CALTGMNTEAFF.

There are a few counts of this clone. The chain has TRBV29-1 and TRBJ2-2; TRBD2 might be the D (6 bases). Trimming stripped 5 bases from V and 1 base from J, with 14 bases between. CDR1 and CDR2 (germline): SQVTM, ANQGSEA. CDR3 size: 15 residues. The CDR3, as DNA: TGCAGCGTTACCCCTGGGGGGAAGAACACCGGGGAGCTGTTTTTT. Translating it yields CSVTPGGKNTGELFF.

The rearrangement joins TRBV11-2 to TRBJ2-1, with 10 bases matching TRBD1. CDR1 is SGHAT and CDR2 is FQNNGV in the germline V gene. The CDR3 length is 15 residues. Germline trimming cut 5 bases from V and 2 bases from J; bases unmatched to any gene: 3. CDR3 sequence reads: CASSAGQGTYNEQFF. The CDR3 nucleotides are TGTGCCAGCAGCGCGGGACAGGGGACCTACAATGAGCAGTTCTTC.